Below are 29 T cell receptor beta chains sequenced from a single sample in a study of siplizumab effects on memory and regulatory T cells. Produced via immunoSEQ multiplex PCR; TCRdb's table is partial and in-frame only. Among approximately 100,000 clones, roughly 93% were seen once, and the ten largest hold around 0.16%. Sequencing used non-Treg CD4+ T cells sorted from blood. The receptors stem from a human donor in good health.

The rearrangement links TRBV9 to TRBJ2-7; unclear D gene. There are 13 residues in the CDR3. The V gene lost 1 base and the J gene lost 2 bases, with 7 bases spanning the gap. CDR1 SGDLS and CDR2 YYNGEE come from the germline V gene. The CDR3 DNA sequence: TGTGCCAGCAGCGTAACACCAACCTACGAGCAGTACTTC. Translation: CASSVTPTYEQYF.

The CDR3: CASSLLGDSIYEQYF. The CDR3 bases are TGTGCCAGCAGCCTCCTGGGAGATTCAATCTACGAGCAGTACTTC. This rearrangement joins TRBV7-2 to TRBJ2-7, with D perhaps TRBD2 (5 bases). Germline lookup yields CDR1 SGHTA and CDR2 FQGNSA. V lost 5 bases and J lost 3, with 17 bases in between. This CDR3 contains 15 residues.

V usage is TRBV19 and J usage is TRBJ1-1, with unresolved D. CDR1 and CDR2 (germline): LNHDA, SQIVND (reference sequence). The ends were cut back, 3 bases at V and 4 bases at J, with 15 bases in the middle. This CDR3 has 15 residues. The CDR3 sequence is CASSIGGTRGTEAFF. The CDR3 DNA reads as TGTGCCAGTAGTATTGGAGGAACCCGAGGCACTGAAGCTTTCTTT.

The CDR3 is CASSLVLVGLEAFF. CDR3 nucleotide sequence: TGTGCCAGCAGCTTAGTGTTGGTAGGGCTTGAAGCTTTCTTT. The chain employs TRBV7-2 and TRBJ1-1; unclear D gene. V gave up 1 base and J gave up 7 bases, with 13 bases separating them. This CDR3 is 14 amino acids long. Germline CDR1 and CDR2: SGHTA and FQGNSA.

CDR3 sequence: CASRQGANYGYTF. The DNA of the CDR3 is TGTGCCAGCAGGCAGGGAGCTAACTATGGCTACACCTTC. This chain uses TRBV6-6 with TRBJ1-2, with D perhaps TRBD1 (5 bases). The CDR3 loop spans 13 amino acids. V lost 6 bases and J 0 bases, leaving 8 bases between the germline ends. CDR1 MNHNY and CDR2 SVGAGI come from the germline V gene (reference sequence).

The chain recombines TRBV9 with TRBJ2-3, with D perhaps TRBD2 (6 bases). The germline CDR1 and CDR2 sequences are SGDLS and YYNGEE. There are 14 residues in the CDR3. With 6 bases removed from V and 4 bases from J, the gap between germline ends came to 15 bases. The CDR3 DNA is TGTGCCAGCACCCGGGACTTACTCCCAGATACGCAGTATTTT. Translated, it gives CASTRDLLPDTQYF.

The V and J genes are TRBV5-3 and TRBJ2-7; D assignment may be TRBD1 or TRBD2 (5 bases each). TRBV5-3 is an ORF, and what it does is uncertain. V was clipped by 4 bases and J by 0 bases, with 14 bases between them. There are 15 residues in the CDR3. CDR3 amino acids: CARSLPGTFSYEQYF. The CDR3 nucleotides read TGTGCCAGAAGCCTCCCCGGGACCTTCTCCTACGAGCAGTACTTC.

CDR3 nucleotides: TGTGCCAGCAGCTTAGACTCTGGGGCCAACGTCCTGACTTTC. Protein sequence: CASSLDSGANVLTF. This chain uses TRBV7-2 with TRBJ2-6; D call uncertain. V dropped 1 base and J dropped 0 bases, with 1 base sitting between them. Germline CDR1 reads SGHTA; CDR2 reads FQGNSA. The CDR3 covers 14 residues.

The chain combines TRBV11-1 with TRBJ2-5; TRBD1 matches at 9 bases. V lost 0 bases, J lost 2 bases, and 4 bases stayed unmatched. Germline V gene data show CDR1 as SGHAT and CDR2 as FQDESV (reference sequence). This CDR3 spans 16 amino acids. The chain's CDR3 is CASSLARTGDQETQYF. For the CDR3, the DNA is TGTGCCAGCAGCTTAGCGCGGACAGGGGATCAAGAGACCCAGTACTTC.

CDR3 nucleotides: TGTGCCAGCAGCTTAGGGTTAGGCGGCAGCCATGAGCAGTTCTTC. It specifies CASSLGLGGSHEQFF. The J gene is TRBJ2-1, the V gene TRBV11-1, with no clear D. V was clipped by 1 base and J by 8 bases, with 15 bases between them. This CDR3 is built from 15 residues. The germline CDR1 and CDR2 sequences are SGHAT and FQDESV (reference sequence).

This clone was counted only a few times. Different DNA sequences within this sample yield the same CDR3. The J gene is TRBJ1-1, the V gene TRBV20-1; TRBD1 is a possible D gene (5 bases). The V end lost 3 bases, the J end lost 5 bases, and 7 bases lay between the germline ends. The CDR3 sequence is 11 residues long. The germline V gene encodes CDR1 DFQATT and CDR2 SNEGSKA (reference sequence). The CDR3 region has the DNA TGCAGTGCTAGTGGGGGGACTGAAGCTTTCTTT. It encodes CSASGGTEAFF.

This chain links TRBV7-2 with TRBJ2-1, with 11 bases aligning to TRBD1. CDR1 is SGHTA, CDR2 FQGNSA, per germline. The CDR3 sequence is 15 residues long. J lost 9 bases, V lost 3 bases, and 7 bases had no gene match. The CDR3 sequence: CASSFGTGGKSEQFF. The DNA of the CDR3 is TGTGCCAGCAGCTTCGGGACAGGGGGGAAAAGTGAGCAGTTCTTC.

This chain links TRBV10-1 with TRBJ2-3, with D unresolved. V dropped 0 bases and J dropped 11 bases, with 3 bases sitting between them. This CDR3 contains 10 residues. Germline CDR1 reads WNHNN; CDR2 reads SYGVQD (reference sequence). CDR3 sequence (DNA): TGCGCCAGCAGTGAGTCGGGGCAGTATTTT. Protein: CASSESGQYF.

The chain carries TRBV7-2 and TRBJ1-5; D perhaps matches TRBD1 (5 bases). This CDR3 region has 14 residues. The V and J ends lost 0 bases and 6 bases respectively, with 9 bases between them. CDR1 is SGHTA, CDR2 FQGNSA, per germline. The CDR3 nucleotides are TGTGCCAGCAGCTTAGCAGGGGCACCTCAGCCCCAGCATTTT. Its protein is CASSLAGAPQPQHF. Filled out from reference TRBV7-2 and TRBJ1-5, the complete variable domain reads GAGVSQSPSNKVTEKGKDVELRCDPISGHTALYWYRQSLGQGLEFLIYFQGNSAPDKSGLPSDRFSAERTGGSVSTLTIQRTQQEDSAVYLCASSLAGAPQPQHFGDGTRLSIL.

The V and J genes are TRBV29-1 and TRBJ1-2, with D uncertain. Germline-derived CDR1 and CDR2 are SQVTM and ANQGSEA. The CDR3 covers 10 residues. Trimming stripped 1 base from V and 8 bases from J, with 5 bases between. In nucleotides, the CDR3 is TGCAGCGTTGAAGGGTACGGCTACACCTTC. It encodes CSVEGYGYTF.

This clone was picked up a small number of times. The CDR3 reads CASSRPGLANIQYF. CDR3 bases: TGTGCCAGCAGCCGACCGGGACTAGCGAACATTCAGTACTTC. The chain joins TRBV7-2 to TRBJ2-4; the match to TRBD2 covers 10 bases. Per the germline V gene, CDR1 is SGHTA and CDR2 is FQGNSA. Trimming removed 5 bases from V and 7 bases from J; junction bases left unmatched: 5. The CDR3 is made up of 14 amino acids.

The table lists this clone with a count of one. CDR3 coding DNA: TGTGCCAGCAGCCCATATCCGACCTCTGGGGCCAACGTCCTGACTTTC. Translated: CASSPYPTSGANVLTF. The chain combines TRBV7-3 with TRBJ2-6; D not certain. CDR3 length equals 16 residues. Trimming took off 5 bases at V and 0 bases at J, with 11 bases between the two ends. Germline CDR1 SGHTA, CDR2 FQGTGA. Variable domain in full (rest from reference TRBV7-3 and TRBJ2-6): GAGVSQTPSNKVTEKGKYVELRCDPISGHTALYWYRQSLGQGPEFLIYFQGTGAADDSGLPNDRFFAVRPEGSVSTLKIQRTERGDSAVYLCASSPYPTSGANVLTFGAGSRLTVL.

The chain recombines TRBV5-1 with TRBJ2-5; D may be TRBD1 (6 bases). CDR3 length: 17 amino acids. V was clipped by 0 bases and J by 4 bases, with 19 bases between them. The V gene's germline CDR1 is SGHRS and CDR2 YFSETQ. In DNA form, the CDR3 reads TGCGCCAGCAGCTTGGTTCAGGGGCCGGGATCGTTAGAGACCCAGTACTTC. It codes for CASSLVQGPGSLETQYF.

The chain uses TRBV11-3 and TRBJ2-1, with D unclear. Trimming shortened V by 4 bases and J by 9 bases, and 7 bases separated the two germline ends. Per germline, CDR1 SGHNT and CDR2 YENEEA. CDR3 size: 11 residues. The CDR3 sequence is CASSSAVEQFF. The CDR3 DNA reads TGTGCCAGCAGCTCAGCCGTTGAGCAGTTCTTC. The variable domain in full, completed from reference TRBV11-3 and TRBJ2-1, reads EAGVVQSPRYKIIEKKQPVAFWCNPISGHNTLYWYLQNLGQGPELLIRYENEEAVDDSQLPKDRFSAERLKGVDSTLKIQPAELGDSAVYLCASSSAVEQFFGPGTRLTVL.

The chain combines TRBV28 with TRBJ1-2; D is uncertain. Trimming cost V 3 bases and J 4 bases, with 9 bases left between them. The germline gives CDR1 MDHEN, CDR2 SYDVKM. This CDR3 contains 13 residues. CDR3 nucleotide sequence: TGTGCCAGCAGTTTCCCGAACGGCTATGGCTACACCTTC. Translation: CASSFPNGYGYTF.

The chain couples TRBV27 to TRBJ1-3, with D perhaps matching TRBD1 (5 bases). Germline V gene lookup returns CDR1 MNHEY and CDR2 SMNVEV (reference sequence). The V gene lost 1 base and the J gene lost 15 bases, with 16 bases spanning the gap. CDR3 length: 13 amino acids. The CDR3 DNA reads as TGTGCCAGCAGTTTATTCGACCGGGGACTAGGATATTTT. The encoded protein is CASSLFDRGLGYF.

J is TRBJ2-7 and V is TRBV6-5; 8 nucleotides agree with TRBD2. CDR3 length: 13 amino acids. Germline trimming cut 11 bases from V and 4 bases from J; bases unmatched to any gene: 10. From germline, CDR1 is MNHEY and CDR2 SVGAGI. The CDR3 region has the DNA TGTGCCTGTAGGCCTAGCGGGCGATACGAGCAGTACTTC. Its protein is CACRPSGRYEQYF.

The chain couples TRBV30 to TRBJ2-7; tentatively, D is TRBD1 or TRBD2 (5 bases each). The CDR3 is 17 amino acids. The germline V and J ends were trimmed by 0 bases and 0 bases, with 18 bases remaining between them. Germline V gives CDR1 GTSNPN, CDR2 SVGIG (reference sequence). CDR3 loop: CAWSVFGGRESSYEQYF. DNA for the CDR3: TGTGCCTGGAGTGTGTTTGGAGGCAGGGAGAGCTCCTACGAGCAGTACTTC. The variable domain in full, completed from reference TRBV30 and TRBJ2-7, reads SQTIHQWPATLVQPVGSPLSLECTVEGTSNPNLYWYRQAAGRGLQLLFYSVGIGQISSEVPQNLSASRPQDRQFILSSKKLLLSDSGFYLCAWSVFGGRESSYEQYFGPGTRLTVT.

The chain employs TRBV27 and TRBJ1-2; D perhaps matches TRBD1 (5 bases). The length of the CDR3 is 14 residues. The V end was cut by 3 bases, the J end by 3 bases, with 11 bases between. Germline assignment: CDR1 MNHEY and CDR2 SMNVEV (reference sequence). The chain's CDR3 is CASSFGAAHYGYTF. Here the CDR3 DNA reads TGTGCCAGCAGTTTTGGGGCAGCACACTATGGCTACACCTTC.

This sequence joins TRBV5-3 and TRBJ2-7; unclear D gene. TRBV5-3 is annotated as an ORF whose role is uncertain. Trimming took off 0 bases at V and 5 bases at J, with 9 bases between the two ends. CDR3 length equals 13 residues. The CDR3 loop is CARSLEPWDEQYF. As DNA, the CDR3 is TGTGCCAGAAGCTTGGAGCCATGGGACGAGCAGTACTTC.

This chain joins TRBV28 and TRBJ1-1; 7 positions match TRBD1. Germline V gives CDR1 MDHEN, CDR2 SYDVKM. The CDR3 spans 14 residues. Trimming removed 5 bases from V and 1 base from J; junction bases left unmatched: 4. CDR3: CASSPGTANTEAFF. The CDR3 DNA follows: TGTGCCAGCAGTCCGGGGACAGCGAACACTGAAGCTTTCTTT.

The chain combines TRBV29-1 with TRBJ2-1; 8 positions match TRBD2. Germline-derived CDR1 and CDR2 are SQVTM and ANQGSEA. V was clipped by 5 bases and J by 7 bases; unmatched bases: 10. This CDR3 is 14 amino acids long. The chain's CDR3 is CSVSGGRLRNEQFF. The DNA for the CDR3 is TGCAGCGTTTCGGGGGGGAGGTTAAGAAATGAGCAGTTCTTC.

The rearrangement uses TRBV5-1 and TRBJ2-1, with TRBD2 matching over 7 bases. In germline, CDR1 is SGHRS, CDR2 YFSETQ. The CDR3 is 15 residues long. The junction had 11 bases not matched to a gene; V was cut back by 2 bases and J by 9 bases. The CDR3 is CASSLGLGRAPEQFF. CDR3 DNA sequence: TGCGCCAGCAGCTTAGGACTAGGACGGGCCCCTGAGCAGTTCTTC.

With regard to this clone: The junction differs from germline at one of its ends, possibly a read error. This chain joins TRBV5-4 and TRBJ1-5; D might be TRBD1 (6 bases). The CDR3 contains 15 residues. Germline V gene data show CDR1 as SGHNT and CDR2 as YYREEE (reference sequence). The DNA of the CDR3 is TGTACCAGCAGCCCAGGGGTGGGGAGCAATCAGCCCCAGCATTTT. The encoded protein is CTSSPGVGSNQPQHF.